Given below is one T cell receptor beta chain in context. Compared with germline, one end of the junction differs, possibly owing to a read error. Per the original methods: Reference gene primer amplification yielded estimated nucleated cell counts. The protocol was immunoSEQ multiplex PCR, while the TCRdb copy is restricted to in-frame clones and leaves out a portion. V and J calls and clone size are those listed in that table; D and trimming were worked out from the DNA. The sample consists of approximately 110,000 clones, approximately 90% of them appearing once. This entry belongs to a study of blood T cell repertoires in COVID-19. About the study: COVID-19 samples from acute and convalescent phases originated in the United States, Italy and Spain. Nucleic acid was either cDNA or gDNA, and it came from T cells, B-cell-depleted T cells, or PBMCs.

The receptor's source is a woman between 45 and 60 years old with acute or convalescent COVID-19. The sample was peripheral blood.

CDR3 sequence reads: CASSQDWSGGSVF. As DNA, the CDR3 is TGTGCCAGCAGCCAAGATTGGAGCGGGGGGTCGGTCTTC. This chain uses TRBV3-1 (or the pseudogene TRBV3-2) with TRBJ2-1; 9 nucleotides align to TRBD2. Germline V lookup: CDR1 LGHDT, CDR2 YNNKEL (reference sequence). There are 13 residues in the CDR3.